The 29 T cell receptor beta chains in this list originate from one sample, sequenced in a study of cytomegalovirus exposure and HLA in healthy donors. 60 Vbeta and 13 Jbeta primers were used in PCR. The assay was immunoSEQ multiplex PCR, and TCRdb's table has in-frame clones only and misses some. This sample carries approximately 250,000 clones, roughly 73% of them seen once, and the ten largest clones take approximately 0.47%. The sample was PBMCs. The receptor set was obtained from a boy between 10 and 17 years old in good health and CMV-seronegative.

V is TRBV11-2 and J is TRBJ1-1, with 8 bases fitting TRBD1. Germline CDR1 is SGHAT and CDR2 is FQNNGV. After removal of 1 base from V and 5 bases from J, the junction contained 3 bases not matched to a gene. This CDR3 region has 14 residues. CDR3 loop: CASSLATGGTEAFF. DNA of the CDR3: TGTGCCAGCAGCTTAGCCACAGGGGGAACTGAAGCTTTCTTT.

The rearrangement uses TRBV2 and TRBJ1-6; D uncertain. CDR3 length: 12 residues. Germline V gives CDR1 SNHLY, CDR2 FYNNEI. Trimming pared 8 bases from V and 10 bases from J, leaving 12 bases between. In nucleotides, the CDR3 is TGTGCCAGCCTCAACCGGGGATCACCCCTCCACTTT. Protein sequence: CASLNRGSPLHF. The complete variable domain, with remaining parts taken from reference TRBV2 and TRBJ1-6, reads EPEVTQTPSHQVTQMGQEVILRCVPISNHLYFYWYRQILGQKVEFLVSFYNNEISEKSEIFDDQFSVERPDGSNFTLKIRSTKLEDSAMYFCASLNRGSPLHFGNGTRLTVT.

CDR3 DNA: TGTGCCAGCAGCTGGGACAGGGATAGGGAAGAGACCCAGTACTTC. Amino acid sequence: CASSWDRDREETQYF. The V and J genes are TRBV6-5 and TRBJ2-5, with 9 positions matching TRBD1. V lost 6 bases and J lost 3; bases outside the gene matches: 8. The germline V gene has CDR1 MNHEY and CDR2 SVGAGI. The CDR3 has 15 residues.

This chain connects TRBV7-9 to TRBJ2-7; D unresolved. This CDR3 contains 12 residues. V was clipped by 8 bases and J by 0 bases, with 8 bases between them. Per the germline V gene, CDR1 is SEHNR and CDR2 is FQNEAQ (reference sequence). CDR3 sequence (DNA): TGTGCCAGCCGCGAGTCCTCCTACGAGCAGTACTTC. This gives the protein CASRESSYEQYF.

This CDR3 reads CASETGGNYGYTF. In nucleotides, the CDR3 is TGTGCCAGCGAGACAGGGGGCAACTATGGCTACACCTTC. The V call is TRBV6-1, the J call TRBJ1-2; 10 nucleotides line up with TRBD1. The length of the CDR3 is 13 residues. Trimming took 8 bases from V and 2 from J; bases not matched to a gene: 2. Germline V gene sequence: CDR1 MNHNS, CDR2 SASEGT.

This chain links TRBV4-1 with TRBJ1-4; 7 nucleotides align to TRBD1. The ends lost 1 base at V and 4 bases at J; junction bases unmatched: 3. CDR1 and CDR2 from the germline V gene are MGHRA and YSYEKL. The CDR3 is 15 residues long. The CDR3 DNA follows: TGCGCCAGCAGCCAAGGAGGGACAGATAATGAAAAACTGTTTTTT. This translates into CASSQGGTDNEKLFF.

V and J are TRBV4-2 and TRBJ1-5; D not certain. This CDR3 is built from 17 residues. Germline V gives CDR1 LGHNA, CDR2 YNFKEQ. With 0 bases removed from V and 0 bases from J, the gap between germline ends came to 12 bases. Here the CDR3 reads CASSQDGRSYSNQPQHF. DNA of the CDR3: TGTGCCAGCAGCCAAGATGGTCGCAGTTATAGCAATCAGCCCCAGCATTTT.

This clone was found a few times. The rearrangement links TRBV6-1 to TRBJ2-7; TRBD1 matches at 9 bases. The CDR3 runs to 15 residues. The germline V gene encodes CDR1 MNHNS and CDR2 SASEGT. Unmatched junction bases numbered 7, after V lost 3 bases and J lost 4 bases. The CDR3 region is CASSDPGTGRYEQYF. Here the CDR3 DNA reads TGTGCCAGCAGTGACCCCGGGACAGGGCGGTACGAGCAGTACTTC.

CDR3 nucleotides: TGTGCCAGCACCCTCTTGGGGGCTCGCGAAGCTTTCTTT. Residues: CASTLLGAREAFF. The chain couples TRBV6-5 to TRBJ1-1, with a possible D match to TRBD1 (6 bases). V lost 7 bases and J lost 8, with 17 bases in between. The CDR3 consists of 13 residues. Looked up from germline, CDR1 is MNHEY and CDR2 is SVGAGI.

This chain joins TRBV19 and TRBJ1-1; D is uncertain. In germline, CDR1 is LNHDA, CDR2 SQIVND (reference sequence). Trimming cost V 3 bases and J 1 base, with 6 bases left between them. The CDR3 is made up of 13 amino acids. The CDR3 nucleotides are TGTGCCAGTAGTATGAACAGGAACACTGAAGCTTTCTTT. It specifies CASSMNRNTEAFF.

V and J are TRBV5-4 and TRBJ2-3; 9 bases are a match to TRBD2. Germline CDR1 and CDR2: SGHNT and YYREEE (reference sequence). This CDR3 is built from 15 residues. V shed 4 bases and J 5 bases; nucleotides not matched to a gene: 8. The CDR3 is CASSPSGRIEDTQYF. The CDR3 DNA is TGTGCCAGCAGCCCCAGCGGGAGGATAGAAGATACGCAGTATTTT.

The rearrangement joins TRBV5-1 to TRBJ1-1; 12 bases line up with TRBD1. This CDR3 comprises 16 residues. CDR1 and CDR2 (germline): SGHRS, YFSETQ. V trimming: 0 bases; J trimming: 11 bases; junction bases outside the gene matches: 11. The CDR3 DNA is TGCGCCAGCAGCTTGGGGGACAGGGGGCATATTCGGGAGGCTTTCTTT. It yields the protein CASSLGDRGHIREAFF.

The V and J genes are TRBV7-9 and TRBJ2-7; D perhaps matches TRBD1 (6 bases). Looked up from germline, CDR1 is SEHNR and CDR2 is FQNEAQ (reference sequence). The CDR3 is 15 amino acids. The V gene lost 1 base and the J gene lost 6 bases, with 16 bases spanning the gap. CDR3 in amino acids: CASSLVVHGQPEQYF. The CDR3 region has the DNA TGTGCCAGCAGCTTAGTAGTCCATGGACAGCCCGAGCAGTACTTC.

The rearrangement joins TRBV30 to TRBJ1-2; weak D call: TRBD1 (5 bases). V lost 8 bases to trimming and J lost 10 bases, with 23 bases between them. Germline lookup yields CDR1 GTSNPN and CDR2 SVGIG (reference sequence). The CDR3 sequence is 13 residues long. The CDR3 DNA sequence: TGTGCCAGTCAGACAGAACCCCTAAATATCTACACCTTC. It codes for CASQTEPLNIYTF. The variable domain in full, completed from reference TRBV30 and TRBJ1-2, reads SQTIHQWPATLVQPVGSPLSLECTVEGTSNPNLYWYRQAAGRGLQLLFYSVGIGQISSEVPQNLSASRPQDRQFILSSKKLLLSDSGFYLCASQTEPLNIYTFGSGTRLTVV.

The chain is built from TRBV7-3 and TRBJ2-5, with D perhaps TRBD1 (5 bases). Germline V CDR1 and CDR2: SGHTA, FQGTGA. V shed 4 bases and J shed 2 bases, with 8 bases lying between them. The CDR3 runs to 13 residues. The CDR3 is CASSSDRQETQYF. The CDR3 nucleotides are TGTGCCAGCAGCTCCGACAGACAAGAGACCCAGTACTTC.

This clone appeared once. The CDR3 spells CAWSVPGKNTEAFF. The CDR3 coding sequence is TGTGCCTGGAGTGTACCAGGGAAGAACACTGAAGCTTTCTTT. The gene calls are TRBV30 and TRBJ1-1; D might be TRBD1 (5 bases). This CDR3 is built from 14 residues. Germline V CDR1 and CDR2: GTSNPN, SVGIG (reference sequence). Between the trimmed V and J ends, which lost 0 bases and 1 base, there was a span of 9 bases.

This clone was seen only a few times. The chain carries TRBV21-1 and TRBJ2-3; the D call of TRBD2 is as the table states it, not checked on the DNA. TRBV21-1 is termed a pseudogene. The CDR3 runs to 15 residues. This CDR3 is CASSRWGGNTDTQYF. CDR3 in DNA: TGTGCCAGCAGCCGGTGGGGCGGGAACACGGATACGCAGTATTTT.

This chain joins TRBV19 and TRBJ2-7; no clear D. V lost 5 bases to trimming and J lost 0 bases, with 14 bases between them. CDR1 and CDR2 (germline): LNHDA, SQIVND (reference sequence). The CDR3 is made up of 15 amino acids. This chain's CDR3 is CASSGQVAFSYEQYF. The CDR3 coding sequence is TGTGCCAGTAGTGGCCAGGTGGCATTCTCCTACGAGCAGTACTTC.

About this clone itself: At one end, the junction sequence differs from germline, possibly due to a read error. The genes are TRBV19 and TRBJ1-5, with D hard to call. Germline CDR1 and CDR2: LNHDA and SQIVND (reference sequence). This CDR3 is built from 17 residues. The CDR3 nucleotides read TGTGCCAGTAGTATTTCGGTTCCCCGCTATAGCAATCAGTCCCAGCATTTT. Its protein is CASSISVPRYSNQSQHF.

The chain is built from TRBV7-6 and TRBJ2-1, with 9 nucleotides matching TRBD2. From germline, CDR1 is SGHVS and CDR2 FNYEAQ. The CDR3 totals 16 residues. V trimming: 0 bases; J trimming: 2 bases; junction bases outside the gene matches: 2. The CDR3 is CASSLASGRPYNEQFF. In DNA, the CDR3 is TGTGCCAGCAGCTTAGCTAGCGGGAGACCCTACAATGAGCAGTTCTTC. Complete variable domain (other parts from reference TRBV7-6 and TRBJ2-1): GAGVSQSPRYKVTKRGQDVALRCDPISGHVSLYWYRQALGQGPEFLTYFNYEAQQDKSGLPNDRFSAERPEGSISTLTIQRTEQRDSAMYRCASSLASGRPYNEQFFGPGTRLTVL.

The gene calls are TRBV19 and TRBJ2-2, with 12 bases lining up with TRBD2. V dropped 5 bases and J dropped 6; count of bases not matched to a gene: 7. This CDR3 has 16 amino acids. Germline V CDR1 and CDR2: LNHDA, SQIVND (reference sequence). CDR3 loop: CASSVPGTSGPGELFF. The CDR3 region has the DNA TGTGCCAGTAGTGTACCCGGGACTAGCGGGCCCGGGGAGCTGTTTTTT.

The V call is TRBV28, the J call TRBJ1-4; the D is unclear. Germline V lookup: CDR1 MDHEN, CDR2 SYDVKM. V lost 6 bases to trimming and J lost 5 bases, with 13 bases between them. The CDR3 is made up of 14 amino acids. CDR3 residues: CASSLGGTNEKLFF. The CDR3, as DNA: TGTGCCAGCAGCCTAGGTGGAACAAATGAAAAACTGTTTTTT. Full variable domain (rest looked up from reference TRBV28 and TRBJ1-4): DVKVTQSSRYLVKRTGEKVFLECVQDMDHENMFWYRQDPGLGLRLIYFSYDVKMKEKGDIPEGYSVSREKKERFSLILESASTNQTSMYLCASSLGGTNEKLFFGSGTQLSVL.

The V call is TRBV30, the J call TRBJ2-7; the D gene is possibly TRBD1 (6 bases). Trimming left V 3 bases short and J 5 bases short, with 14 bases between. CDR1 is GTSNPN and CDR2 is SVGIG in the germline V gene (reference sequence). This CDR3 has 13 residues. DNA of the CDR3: TGTGCCTGGAGGAAGACAGGATCTCACGAGCAGTACTTC. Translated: CAWRKTGSHEQYF. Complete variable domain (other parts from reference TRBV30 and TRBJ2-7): SQTIHQWPATLVQPVGSPLSLECTVEGTSNPNLYWYRQAAGRGLQLLFYSVGIGQISSEVPQNLSASRPQDRQFILSSKKLLLSDSGFYLCAWRKTGSHEQYFGPGTRLTVT.

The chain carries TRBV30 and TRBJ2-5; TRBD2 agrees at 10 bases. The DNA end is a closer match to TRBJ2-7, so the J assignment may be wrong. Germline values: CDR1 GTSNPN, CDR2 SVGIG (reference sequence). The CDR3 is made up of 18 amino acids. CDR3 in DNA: TGTGCCTGGAGTGGGGGGCGAGGTAGAGCGGGAGGGCCCGACGAGCAGTACTTC. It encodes CAWSGGRGRAGGPDEQYF.

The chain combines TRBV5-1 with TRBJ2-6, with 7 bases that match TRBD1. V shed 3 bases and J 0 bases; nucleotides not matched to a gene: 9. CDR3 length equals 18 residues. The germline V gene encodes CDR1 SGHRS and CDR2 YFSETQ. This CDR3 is CASSWIGGQSSGANVLTF. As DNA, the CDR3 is TGCGCCAGCAGCTGGATAGGGGGCCAGAGCTCTGGGGCCAACGTCCTGACTTTC.

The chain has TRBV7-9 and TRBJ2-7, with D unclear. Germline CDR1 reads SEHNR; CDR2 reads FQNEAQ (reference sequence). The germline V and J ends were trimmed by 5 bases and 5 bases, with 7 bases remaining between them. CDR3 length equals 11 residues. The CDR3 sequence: CASSPIDEQYF. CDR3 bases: TGTGCCAGCAGCCCTATCGACGAGCAGTACTTC.

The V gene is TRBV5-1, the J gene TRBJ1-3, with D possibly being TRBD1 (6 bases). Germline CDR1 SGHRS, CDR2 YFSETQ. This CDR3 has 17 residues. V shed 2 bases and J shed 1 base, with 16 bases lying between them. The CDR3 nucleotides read TGCGCCAGCAGCTTCGAAAGCGGGGGCGCGTCTGGAAACACCATATATTTT. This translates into CASSFESGGASGNTIYF. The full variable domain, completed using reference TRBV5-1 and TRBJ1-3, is KAGVTQTPRYLIKTRGQQVTLSCSPISGHRSVSWYQQTPGQGLQFLFEYFSETQRNKGNFPGRFSGRQFSNSRSEMNVSTLELGDSALYLCASSFESGGASGNTIYFGEGSWLTVV.

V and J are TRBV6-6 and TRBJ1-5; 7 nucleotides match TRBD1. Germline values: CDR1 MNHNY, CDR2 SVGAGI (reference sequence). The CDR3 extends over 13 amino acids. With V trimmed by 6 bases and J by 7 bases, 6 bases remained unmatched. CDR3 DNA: TGTGCCAGCAGCCGACAGGGTGTCCAGCCCCAGCATTTT. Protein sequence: CASSRQGVQPQHF.

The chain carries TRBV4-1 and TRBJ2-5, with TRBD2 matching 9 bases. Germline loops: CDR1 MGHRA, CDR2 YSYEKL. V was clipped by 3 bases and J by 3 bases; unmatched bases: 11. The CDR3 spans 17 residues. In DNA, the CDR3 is TGCGCCAGCAGCCACCTGTGGAGACTAGCGGTAAAAGAGACCCAGTACTTC. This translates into CASSHLWRLAVKETQYF.